The sequence of this T cell receptor (beta chain) was determined in a study of metastatic and nonmetastatic thyroid tumors. About the research overall: Both malignant and benign thyroid patients supplied peripheral blood and tumor or nodule tissue samples, across which the repertoires of these patients were then compared. Study outcomes and limitations: It was reportedly found that TCR beta diversity was significantly higher in malignant thyroid tumors than in benign nodules, a difference seen in both blood and tumor samples.

This clone was recorded many times. The antigen is undetermined. Patients underwent thyroid surgery, and none had received any treatment before it. Looked up from germline, CDR1 is MNHNS and CDR2 is SASEGT. This CDR3 contains 18 residues. Losses at the gene ends were 2 bases for V and 7 bases for J; bases not matched to a gene: 17. Authors' analysis steps: The authors used CDR3 differences across clinicopathological groups to build a distant-metastasis classifier for papillary thyroid cancer. With MiXCR, TCRdb reprocessed the PCR reads. The V and J calls, along with clone size, are taken from TCRdb and not from the paper's own processing. The table lists 65,000 or so clones, approximately 4.1% of them singletons, with around 20% in the top ten.

The sequenced material came from blood. This rearrangement joins TRBV6-1 to TRBJ1-5, with 7 bases matching TRBD1. The receptor's source is a female donor with papillary thyroid cancer or a benign thyroid nodule (not recorded which). Some clones in this sample may be carry-over from other donors' samples. In DNA, the CDR3 is TGTGCCAGCAGTGAAATGGGGGTGGGCAGGGGGACAAACCAGCCCCAGCATTTT. Its protein is CASSEMGVGRGTNQPQHF.